A single sample is the source of the 3 T cell receptor beta chains below, sequenced in a study of blood T cell repertoires in COVID-19. TCRdb keeps only in-frame clones here, not all; method: immunoSEQ multiplex PCR. Of tens of thousands of clones listed, about 74% are singletons. Sequenced: peripheral blood. Receptors were obtained from a man between 65 and 79 years old with COVID-19, enrolled during active disease.

This rearrangement joins TRBV5-1 to TRBJ1-4, with 8 positions matching TRBD1. V gave up 4 bases and J gave up 3 bases; unmatched junction bases: 14. The CDR3 has 18 residues. The germline V gene encodes CDR1 SGHRS and CDR2 YFSETQ. The CDR3 spells CASSPRDRSVDANEKLFF. The CDR3 DNA is TGCGCCAGCAGCCCCCGGGACAGGAGTGTGGATGCTAATGAAAAACTGTTTTTT. Filled out from reference TRBV5-1 and TRBJ1-4, the complete variable domain reads KAGVTQTPRYLIKTRGQQVTLSCSPISGHRSVSWYQQTPGQGLQFLFEYFSETQRNKGNFPGRFSGRQFSNSRSEMNVSTLELGDSALYLCASSPRDRSVDANEKLFFGSGTQLSVL.

This clone has only a few counts. The rearrangement uses TRBV12-3 or TRBV12-4 and TRBJ1-1; D gene unclear. Trimming took off 5 bases at V and 1 base at J, with 5 bases between the two ends. The CDR3 extends over 12 amino acids. Here the CDR3 reads CASSLRNTEAFF. Here the CDR3 DNA reads TGTGCCAGCAGTCTGAGGAACACTGAAGCTTTCTTT.

Here the CDR3 DNA reads TGCAGCGTTGATGGGGACGCCTCCCCGTCAGGACTAGCGGGAGCCTACACAGATACGCAGTATTTT. Its protein is CSVDGDASPSGLAGAYTDTQYF. The genes are TRBV29-1 and TRBJ2-3; 13 bases are shared with TRBD2. The V gene end was trimmed by 3 bases and the J gene end by 2 bases; junction bases not matched to a gene: 23. Germline values: CDR1 SQVTM, CDR2 ANQGSEA. This CDR3 comprises 22 residues.